The TCR beta chain under discussion was sequenced for a study of blood T cells in healthy people across ages. Study-level points and caveats: It was not possible, with unsorted PBMCs, to conclusively compare naive and antigen-experienced cells.

Germline V gene data show CDR1 as DFQATT and CDR2 as SNEGSKA (reference sequence). The CDR3 loop spans 11 amino acids. V lost 6 bases to trimming and J lost 7 bases, with 12 bases between them. This clonotype was picked up many times. Its antigen is unknown. Using a J-beta primer mix together with a sample-barcoded 5' primer, a second PCR was run for about 7 to 12 cycles. Paired-end reads containing CDR3 totaled no fewer than 2.5 million for each sample. TCRdb re-analysed the 5' RACE reads in MiXCR, keeping a single row per CDR3 protein. Seen here are hundreds of thousands of distinct CDR3 sequences, 29% observed once, and the top ten hold 15% to 20%.

This TCR derives from an elderly woman in good health. The chain has TRBV20-1 and TRBJ2-5; D is possibly TRBD2 (5 bases). Sequencing input: blood. CDR3 amino acids: CSAERGGTQYF. CDR3 DNA: TGCAGTGCCGAACGGGGTGGGACCCAGTACTTC.